This T cell receptor beta chain was identified during a study of shared clonotypes between healthy human individuals. Study-level findings and limits: The donor pool, a small one, limited the genetic and exposure-history diversity represented. Measured sharing among donors was expected to vary with sequencing depth.

A note on this clone: The antigen remains unidentified.

The germline V and J ends were trimmed by 1 base and 2 bases, with 6 bases remaining between them. Germline-derived CDR1 and CDR2 are SGHVS and FQNEAQ. The CDR3 covers 14 residues. This table comes from immunoSEQ multiplex PCR, and its TCRdb copy is limited to in-frame clones, with some not included. The table records 700,000 or so clones, roughly 70% of them present only once. This sequence was found in a woman aged 30 to 39 in good health. Sequencing was done on a sample of memory CD4+ T cells sorted from blood. Noted subset: CD45RA-negative fraction. The gene calls are TRBV7-8 and TRBJ2-1; no reliable D call. This CDR3 is CASSLGRAYNEQFF. The CDR3 DNA is TGTGCCAGCAGCTTAGGTCGGGCCTACAATGAGCAGTTCTTC.